This entry lists 21 T cell receptor beta chains sequenced from one sample in a study of identical twins. TCRdb passed the 5' RACE reads through MiXCR, listing each CDR3 protein once. The sample consists of just over 500,000 distinct CDR3 sequences, roughly a fifth of them appearing once. These same records also appear under a second study, on T cells expressing NK-cell markers.

Specimen: CD4+ T cells sorted from blood. The source is a woman between 18 and 29 years old in good health.

V and J are TRBV6-6 and TRBJ1-2; 8 nucleotides agree with TRBD1. Germline-derived CDR1 and CDR2 are MNHNY and SVGAGI (reference sequence). The CDR3 contains 13 residues. The junction had 9 bases not matched to a gene; V was cut back by 8 bases and J by 7 bases. CDR3 protein: CASWLQGVVGYTF. As DNA, the CDR3 is TGTGCCAGCTGGCTACAGGGGGTGGTTGGCTACACCTTC.

This chain uses TRBV20-1 with TRBJ2-3, with TRBD2 identical over 9 bases. Trimming took 2 bases from V and 6 from J; bases not matched to a gene: 3. The CDR3 is 13 residues long. CDR1 DFQATT and CDR2 SNEGSKA come from the germline V gene (reference sequence). CDR3 amino acids: CSARQTSGDTQYF. CDR3 DNA: TGCAGTGCTAGACAAACTAGCGGGGATACGCAGTATTTT.

The chain carries TRBV27 and TRBJ2-5; D assignment may be TRBD1 or TRBD2 (5 bases each). The germline V gene has CDR1 MNHEY and CDR2 SMNVEV (reference sequence). CDR3 length: 14 amino acids. V was pared by 3 bases and J by 5 bases, with 13 bases between. The CDR3 nucleotides are TGTGCCAGCAGTTTTTTGGGGGATGGGGAGACCCAGTACTTC. Translating gives CASSFLGDGETQYF.

The rearrangement links TRBV7-9 to TRBJ2-7, with TRBD1 matching over 11 bases. This CDR3 comprises 15 residues. V lost 5 bases to trimming and J lost 4 bases; unmatched junction nucleotides: 7. Germline lookup yields CDR1 SEHNR and CDR2 FQNEAQ (reference sequence). Written as DNA, the CDR3 is TGTGCCAGCAGCCTCGGACAGGGGGCGGCGTACGAGCAGTACTTC. It specifies CASSLGQGAAYEQYF. The full variable domain, completed using reference TRBV7-9 and TRBJ2-7, is DTGVSQNPRHKITKRGQNVTFRCDPISEHNRLYWYRQTLGQGPEFLTYFQNEAQLEKSRLLSDRFSAERPKGSFSTLEIQRTEQGDSAMYLCASSLGQGAAYEQYFGPGTRLTVT.

The rearrangement uses TRBV6-2 or TRBV6-3 and TRBJ2-7, with unresolved D. The CDR3 extends over 12 amino acids. The germline CDR1 and CDR2 sequences are MNHEY and SVGEGT. Deletions cut 4 bases from V and 5 bases from J, with 9 bases between. The CDR3 loop reads CASSFRIHEQYF. The CDR3 DNA follows: TGTGCCAGCAGTTTCCGGATCCACGAGCAGTACTTC.

The J gene is TRBJ1-2, the V gene TRBV20-1, with a possible D match to TRBD1 (6 bases). Trimming removed 0 bases at V and 9 bases at J, with 20 bases between. Germline loops: CDR1 DFQATT, CDR2 SNEGSKA (reference sequence). The CDR3 loop spans 15 amino acids. The CDR3 sequence is CSARDPRQAMRSYTF. DNA of the CDR3: TGCAGTGCTAGAGATCCCCGACAGGCAATGAGAAGCTACACCTTC.

This clonotype was counted between two and nine times. The chain has TRBV5-4 and TRBJ1-2; possibly TRBD1 for D (6 bases). Between the trimmed V and J ends, which lost 4 bases and 0 bases, there was a span of 16 bases. Germline V gene data show CDR1 as SGHNT and CDR2 as YYREEE (reference sequence). The CDR3 spans 16 residues. The DNA of the CDR3 is TGTGCCAGCAGCACGGGTAATTACAGGGCTAACTATGGCTACACCTTC. Amino acids: CASSTGNYRANYGYTF.

This clonotype has ten or more counts. The chain is built from TRBV6-2 or TRBV6-3 and TRBJ2-1, with D possibly being TRBD2 (6 bases). CDR3 length: 14 amino acids. V gave up 5 bases and J gave up 4 bases, with 12 bases separating them. Germline V lookup: CDR1 MNHEY, CDR2 SVGEGT. The CDR3 spells CASSRDSGYNEQFF. The CDR3 DNA follows: TGTGCCAGCAGTCGTGATAGCGGTTACAATGAGCAGTTCTTC.

This clonotype was counted between two and nine times. The V call is TRBV20-1, the J call TRBJ1-1, with 8 bases identical to TRBD1. Germline V CDR1 and CDR2: DFQATT, SNEGSKA (reference sequence). The CDR3 loop spans 14 amino acids. Losses at the gene ends were 0 bases for V and 10 bases for J; bases not matched to a gene: 10. The CDR3 reads CSARERTGPIRAFF. In nucleotides, the CDR3 is TGCAGTGCTAGAGAAAGGACAGGGCCTATCAGAGCTTTCTTT.

The chain is built from TRBV6-5 and TRBJ2-1, with TRBD2 matching over 11 bases. The CDR3 sequence is 16 residues long. After removal of 0 bases from V and 8 bases from J, the junction contained 6 bases not matched to a gene. Per the germline V gene, CDR1 is MNHEY and CDR2 is SVGAGI. The CDR3 DNA sequence: TGTGCCAGCAGTTACTCGAGAACTAGCGGGAGTTATGAGCAGTTCTTC. Its translation: CASSYSRTSGSYEQFF.

With regard to this clonotype: The junction and the germline gene differ at one end; a read error may be behind it. The chain recombines TRBV10-3 with TRBJ2-1; 8 positions match TRBD2. Germline assignment: CDR1 ENHRY and CDR2 SYGVKD. The CDR3 extends over 16 amino acids. The CDR3, as DNA: TGTGCCATCAGTGAGAGTGCGGGGGGAGCCTACAATCAGCAGTTCTTC. This encodes CAISESAGGAYNQQFF.

The V gene is TRBV20-1, the J gene TRBJ2-7, with D possibly being TRBD2 (6 bases). The CDR3 length is 14 residues. Germline CDR1 reads DFQATT; CDR2 reads SNEGSKA (reference sequence). Trimming cost V 6 bases and J 1 base, with 16 bases left between them. In nucleotides, the CDR3 is TGCAGTGCAAACACCGGGACTGGATCCTACGAGCAGTACTTC. Translated: CSANTGTGSYEQYF.

This sequence joins TRBV20-1 and TRBJ2-7; 8 positions match TRBD2. The junction had 14 bases not matched to a gene; V was cut back by 6 bases and J by 7 bases. Germline V gene lookup returns CDR1 DFQATT and CDR2 SNEGSKA (reference sequence). The CDR3 is 14 residues long. CDR3 bases: TGCAGTGCAACCCCTCAAACAGGCGGGGGGGAGCAGTACTTC. Encoded protein: CSATPQTGGGEQYF.

This clonotype was seen at least ten times. This chain joins TRBV6-1 and TRBJ1-5, with D maybe TRBD1 (6 bases). The length of the CDR3 is 15 residues. Germline V gene sequence: CDR1 MNHNS, CDR2 SASEGT. With 6 bases removed from V and 4 bases from J, the gap between germline ends came to 16 bases. The CDR3 sequence: CASREQGTLNQPQHF. The CDR3 DNA reads TGTGCCAGCAGGGAACAGGGTACCTTAAATCAGCCCCAGCATTTT.

The gene calls are TRBV5-6 and TRBJ2-7; weak D call: TRBD1 (6 bases). This CDR3 has 14 residues. Germline CDR1 is SGHDT and CDR2 is YYEEEE. V was trimmed by 1 base and J by 2 bases, leaving 10 bases between them. The CDR3 DNA follows: TGTGCCAGCAGCTTGAAGGACAGCGCCTACGAGCAGTACTTC. Encoded protein: CASSLKDSAYEQYF.

This clonotype occurred a few times. The CDR3 sequence is CASTPRDSLYEQYF. The CDR3 nucleotides read TGTGCCAGCACTCCCCGGGACAGCCTCTACGAGCAGTACTTC. This rearrangement joins TRBV9 to TRBJ2-7, with 7 bases that match TRBD1. The length of the CDR3 is 14 residues. Germline CDR1 reads SGDLS; CDR2 reads YYNGEE. Trimming removed 6 bases from V and 3 bases from J; junction bases left unmatched: 9.

CDR3 sequence (DNA): TGTGCCAGCAGTACGACAGCTTCTAACTATGGCTACACCTTC. It is translated as CASSTTASNYGYTF. The chain has TRBV6-2 or TRBV6-3 and TRBJ1-2; possibly TRBD1 for D (5 bases). V was cut by 5 bases and J by 0 bases, with 10 bases left in between. This CDR3 comprises 14 residues. Germline values: CDR1 MNHEY, CDR2 SVGEGT.

The sample holds a few counts of this clonotype. This chain joins TRBV20-1 and TRBJ2-1; TRBD2 aligns across 10 bases. Germline-derived CDR1 and CDR2 are DFQATT and SNEGSKA (reference sequence). The V gene end was trimmed by 4 bases and the J gene end by 7 bases; junction bases not matched to a gene: 25. This CDR3 has 20 amino acids. CDR3: CSATGGLVSGRMVERNEQFF. Here the CDR3 DNA reads TGCAGTGCTACTGGGGGGTTAGTTAGCGGGAGGATGGTTGAGCGGAATGAGCAGTTCTTC.

The V gene is TRBV20-1, the J gene TRBJ2-5; TRBD2 is a possible D gene (6 bases). The V gene's germline CDR1 is DFQATT and CDR2 SNEGSKA (reference sequence). The CDR3 covers 13 residues. V was cut by 3 bases and J by 5 bases, with 13 bases left in between. CDR3 sequence reads: CSARDYARETQYF. CDR3 sequence (DNA): TGCAGTGCTAGGGACTATGCTCGGGAGACCCAGTACTTC.

The genes are TRBV18 and TRBJ2-6; D unclear. Germline values: CDR1 KGHSH, CDR2 LQKENI. This CDR3 has 18 residues. Trimming stripped 6 bases from V and 2 bases from J, with 20 bases between. CDR3 loop: CASSPRDAWLTGANVLTF. The CDR3 coding sequence is TGTGCCAGCTCTCCCCGTGATGCGTGGCTTACTGGGGCCAACGTCCTGACTTTC.

This clonotype has more than one count but fewer than ten. This chain links TRBV20-1 with TRBJ1-2, with a tentative D call TRBD1 (5 bases). Trimming removed 2 bases from V and 7 bases from J, with 17 bases in between. The CDR3 has 14 residues. Germline V CDR1 and CDR2: DFQATT, SNEGSKA (reference sequence). CDR3 amino acids: CSARSTAGWGGYTF. The CDR3 DNA reads TGCAGTGCTAGATCAACCGCAGGGTGGGGTGGCTACACCTTC.